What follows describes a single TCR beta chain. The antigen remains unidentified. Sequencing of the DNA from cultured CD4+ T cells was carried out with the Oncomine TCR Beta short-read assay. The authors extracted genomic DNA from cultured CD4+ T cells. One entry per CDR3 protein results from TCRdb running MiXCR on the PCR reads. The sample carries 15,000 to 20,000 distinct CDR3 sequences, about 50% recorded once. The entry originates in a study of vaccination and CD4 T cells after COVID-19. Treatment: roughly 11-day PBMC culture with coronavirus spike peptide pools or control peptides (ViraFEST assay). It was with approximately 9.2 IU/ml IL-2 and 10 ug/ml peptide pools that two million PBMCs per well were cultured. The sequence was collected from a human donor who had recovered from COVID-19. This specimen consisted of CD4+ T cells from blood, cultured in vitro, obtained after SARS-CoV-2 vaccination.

CDR3 sequence: CASSSVGLIVQFF. CDR3 in DNA: TGTGCCAGCAGTTCTGTGGGCCTCATTGTGCAGTTCTTC. The chain is built from TRBV28 and TRBJ2-1; D not resolved. Per the germline V gene, CDR1 is MDHEN and CDR2 is SYDVKM. The germline V and J ends were trimmed by 4 bases and 12 bases, with 16 bases remaining between them. This CDR3 is built from 13 residues.